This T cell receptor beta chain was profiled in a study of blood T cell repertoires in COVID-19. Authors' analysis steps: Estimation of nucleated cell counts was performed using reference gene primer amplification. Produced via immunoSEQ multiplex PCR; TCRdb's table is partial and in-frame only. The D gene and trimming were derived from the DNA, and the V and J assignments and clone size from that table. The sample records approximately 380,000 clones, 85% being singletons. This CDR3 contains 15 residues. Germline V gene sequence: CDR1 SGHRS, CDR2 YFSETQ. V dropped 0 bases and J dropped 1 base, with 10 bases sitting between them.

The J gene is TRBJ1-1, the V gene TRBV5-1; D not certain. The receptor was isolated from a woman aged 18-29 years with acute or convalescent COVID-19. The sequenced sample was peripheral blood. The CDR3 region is CASSLGGARNTEAFF. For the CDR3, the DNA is TGCGCCAGCAGCTTGGGCGGAGCACGGAACACTGAAGCTTTCTTT.